This TCR beta chain derives from a study of cytomegalovirus exposure and HLA in healthy donors (dated by TCRdb to 2017 to 2019). Notes on the research overall: An earlier analysis of 587 of the donors reported around 280 Gb of sequence data and roughly 120 million unique TCR beta sequences obtained from about 179 million T cells. An early release covering more than 500 HLA-typed donors comprised about 300 gigabases of sequencing data and approximately 85 million unique TCR sequences. The genetic ancestry cluster associated with self-reported Caucasian donors included approximately 85% of the roughly 360 genotyped donors. The study aimed to test whether signatures of past pathogen exposure could be identified by cataloging public T cell receptors. The T cell repertoires of 666 subjects were profiled by immunosequencing and related to cytomegalovirus serostatus. A separate validation cohort of some 130 different subjects was used in addition to the approximately 610-subject first cohort. The study combined high-throughput TCR immunosequencing, statistical association of individual TCRs with disease status, and machine learning to predict cytomegalovirus infection status. In a later analysis, previously published TCR beta repertoires from 500 to 750 donors were re-analyzed and high-resolution HLA genotyping was added so that TCR occurrence patterns could be studied. Rather than drawing on any new phenotypic data, the later analysis identified candidate immune exposures from TCR beta sequences and the way those sequences occurred across donors. An earlier analysis of about 600 of the donors used high-throughput TCR beta sequencing to judge whether each TCR beta V gene segment behaved as functional or pseudogenic. Donor age, sex, ethnicity and CMV serostatus were collected together with the repertoire data. A later genetic analysis used genome-wide SNP genotypes for about 65% of the roughly 670 donors, treating that subset as a discovery cohort. Every repertoire in the discovery cohort had been generated on one and the same sequencing platform. HLA typing covered class I and class II loci at four-digit resolution. The number of donors typed differed by locus, with roughly 629-640 for A, B, C, DRB1 and DQB1, over 500 for DQA1, under 610 for DPA1, and 450 to 480 for DPB1. Roughly 5 DR-DQ haplotypes were handled as single units for association and clustering, since linkage in the cohort was strong. Among 398 genotyped donors of the cohort, an average of about 240,000 unique TCR beta nucleotide sequences were sequenced per donor, roughly 20% of them non-productive. Overall results and qualifications from the work: Linkage disequilibrium might explain the correlated functional status among segregating V segments, but an unknown experimental factor could not be ruled out. In a later genetic analysis, fewer N-insertions in productive TCRs were reported among donors in an Asian-associated ancestry cluster than the roughly 710-donor mean. In a later analysis, around 15,000 TCR beta sequences were associated with specific HLA alleles at a false discovery rate of 0.05. The 87-base-pair reads could not distinguish some IMGT-functional V segments, including TRBV6-2 and TRBV6-3, so those segments were excluded. For the cohort, immune exposure information was limited to CMV serostatus. An association between a missense DCLRE1C variant and V-gene and J-gene trimming of TCR beta chains was found in a later genetic analysis and replicated in an independent cohort. Presence/absence analyses assumed roughly uniform sequencing depth across donors, an assumption that may not hold. When HLA alleles, especially DR and DQ, strongly co-occurred, TCR associations were difficult to assign to individual alleles. The classifier was reported to diagnose cytomegalovirus status with high specificity and sensitivity in both the original and validation cohorts. Broadly in line with IMGT annotations, most TCR beta V segments showed up in productive rearrangements about 87% or about 30% of the time in an earlier analysis of a few hundred of the donors. Most TCR sequences were observed very rarely across donors, whereas some public TCRs were present in many individuals. A cluster of highly shared sequence variants was judged likely to represent a technical artifact of the sequencing pipeline. A few of the identified cytomegalovirus-associated TCR beta chains were confirmed in vitro to be specific for cytomegalovirus antigens. A further reported finding was that TCR beta sequences accurately predicted the HLA-A and HLA-B alleles for most subjects in the first cohort. Several of the top co-occurrence clusters appeared to be linked to parvovirus B19, influenza, CMV and Epstein-Barr virus, according to a later analysis. A later analysis found that HLA-associated TCR beta chains were more clonally expanded and had lower generation probabilities than equally common non-associated chains. It was suggested by the authors that the approach could potentially be generalized to other disease states and immunological phenotypes. Because HLA typing was missing for some donors at each locus, association tests included only the typed subset. The earlier analysis of about 600 of the donors excluded roughly 16 rarely observed V segments, including chromosome 9 orphons, because counts were too low. Most CMV-associated TCR beta chains appeared to be HLA-restricted in a later analysis, and the HLA associations seemed to be driven largely by CMV exposure. In a later analysis, the rate of TCR association differed among HLA loci, with DRB1 alleles having the most associated TCRs and HLA-C alleles having the fewest. The cohort was sequenced for TCR beta chains only, and without alpha or paired-chain data the features that could be detected were limited. In the study, about 150 TCR beta chains were listed as associated with cytomegalovirus.

Libraries came from the immunoSEQ multiplex PCR assay. A mixture of 60 forward primers for TCR Vbeta segments and 13 reverse primers for TCR Jbeta segments was used in the multiplex PCR. A multiplex PCR assay on genomic DNA amplified the CDR3 region of rearranged TCR beta genes. On the Illumina HiSeq System, the amplified TCR beta libraries were sequenced as 87-base-pair reads. Under the source paper's analysis protocol: In a later analysis, 80 million or so unique TCR beta chains were counted across the 500 to 700 repertoires, and some 10 million of these chains were shared by at least two donors. A nearest-neighbor algorithm error-corrected the raw reads and collapsed the reads into unique sequences, merging closely related sequences to remove PCR and sequencing errors. CDR3 sequences were aligned to IMGT reference sequences to assign V, D and J gene segments. For a sequence to be retained, a match of at least six nucleotides to both a V gene segment and a J gene segment was required. A rearrangement was called productive if the CDR3 had no stop codons and remained in frame with V and J, and every other rearrangement was called non-productive. Following IMGT convention, CDR3 was defined as the stretch from the second conserved V-encoded cysteine to the conserved J-encoded phenylalanine. The earlier analysis of roughly 590 of the donors excluded any sequence lacking an unambiguous match to a single V gene segment. In an earlier analysis of some 590 of the donors, a V segment was called functional when productive rearrangements were above 56.7%, and segregating when the standard deviation between donors exceeded 5%. A statistical classification framework was built to diagnose cytomegalovirus status from the catalog of TCR beta chain sequences. In a later analysis, TCR nucleotide sequences were compared against IMGT/GENE-DB human TR gene sequences so that V and J genes could be assigned. Using the TCRdist pipeline, a later analysis assigned CDR3 sequences along with most-parsimonious VDJ recombination scenarios. In a later analysis, every TCR beta chain was defined by the combination of its CDR3 amino acid sequence and its V-gene family, and reads without a unique V-gene family were dropped. To address suspected cross-contamination and a sequencing artifact, a later analysis removed a few hundred highly shared, low-generation-probability nucleotide sequences. In a later analysis, a clonal expansion index was calculated for each public chain from normalized within-repertoire ranks of inferred template counts. Generation probabilities in a later analysis came from a VDJ recombination model fitted to out-of-frame rearrangements, and those results were checked against IGoR. In a later analysis, TCR-TCR, TCR-HLA and TCR-CMV co-occurrence was scored with hypergeometric tests, and a repertoire-size bias correction was applied to TCR pairs. False discovery rates were estimated in a later analysis by permuting HLA or CMV assignments 20 times. In a later analysis, co-occurring TCRs were grouped using DBSCAN, and TCRdist sequence similarity was added for clustering within HLA-allele-positive subsets. Repertoires with fewer than 30,000 or more than 120,000 public chains were left out of co-occurrence clustering, as were a few repertoires with anomalous nucleotide sharing. Entries here come from immuneACCESS through TCRdb and include only in-frame sequences with V and J called. Some clones fail to appear in such tables; in the studies checked, an unresolved V gene covers under half of the shortfall, and the cause of the remainder is unknown. The V and J calls and clone size come from that table; D and trimming were worked out from the DNA. This sample holds 200,000 or so clones; 82% were observed only once. Around 0.1% of the sample comes from the top ten.

Trimming at the junction amounts to 3 bases on V and 0 bases on J, and the germline ends lie 14 bases apart. The CDR3 runs 16 residues from the cysteine to the phenylalanine. Only the CDR3 DNA stays, 48 bases, in frame from base 1. According to the germline V gene, CDR1 reads KGHSH and CDR2 reads LQKENI. Comment on this clone: Its antigen remains undetermined. It has no much larger one-base neighbor in the sample; base qualities were not kept.

In total, 630 or so healthy bone marrow donors made up the cohort. Cohort members were all nominally healthy when sampled, although unrecorded immune exposures were likely present. The donor was CMV seronegative and was included in the group of under 450 seronegative cohort members. Every donor gave a peripheral blood sample, and the peripheral blood mononuclear cells from that sample were used for TCR beta sequencing. The Qiagen DNeasy Blood Extraction Kit was used to extract genomic DNA from the blood cell samples. Recombination joined TRBV18 with TRBJ1-1; a tentative D call is TRBD1 (5 bases match). The sample taken for sequencing was PBMCs. This sequence was found in a boy aged 2 to 10 in good health and CMV-seronegative. Here the CDR3 is given as CASSPRETALNTEAFF. The nucleotide sequence reads TGTGCCAGCTCACCCCGGGAGACAGCTCTGAACACTGAAGCTTTCTTT. With the portions outside the CDR3 filled from the reference TRBV18 and TRBJ1-1 genes, the complete variable region becomes NAGVMQNPRHLVRRRGQEARLRCSPMKGHSHVYWYRQLPEEGLKFMVYLQKENIIDESGMPKERFSAEFPKEGPSILRIQQVVRGDSAAYFCASSPRETALNTEAFFGQGTRLTVV.